The 25 T cell receptor beta chains listed next were all sequenced from one sample in a study of shared clonotypes between healthy human individuals. Using immunoSEQ multiplex PCR, the repertoire was profiled, and TCRdb retains in-frame clones only, with some absent. The data show under 2,000,000 clones, around 96% seen once. CD45RO-negative cells were positively selected for CCR7, leaving out terminally differentiated effector memory CD45RA+ cells. Sequences were obtained from naive CD8+ T cells sorted from blood. These receptors all come from a man aged 18-30 years in good health.

This chain uses TRBV13 with TRBJ1-1; D gene ambiguous. The length of the CDR3 is 14 residues. Trimming removed 5 bases from V and 5 bases from J, with 15 bases in between. Germline CDR1 and CDR2: PRHDT and FYEKMQ (reference sequence). The CDR3 nucleotides read TGTGCCAGCAGCCCCTTCAGTGCAAGAACTGAAGCTTTCTTT. Translated, it gives CASSPFSARTEAFF. The full variable domain, in which reference TRBV13 and TRBJ1-1 provide the parts outside the CDR3, is AAGVIQSPRHLIKEKRETATLKCYPIPRHDTVYWYQQGPGQDPQFLISFYEKMQSDKGSIPDRFSAQQFSDYHSELNMSSLELGDSALYFCASSPFSARTEAFFGQGTRLTVV.

V usage is TRBV28 and J usage is TRBJ2-7, with 13 bases lining up with TRBD2. V shed 3 bases and J 3 bases; nucleotides not matched to a gene: 5. Germline CDR1 MDHEN, CDR2 SYDVKM. This CDR3 has 16 amino acids. The CDR3: CASSFGTSGGDYEQYF. CDR3 nucleotide sequence: TGTGCCAGCAGTTTCGGCACTAGCGGGGGGGACTACGAGCAGTACTTC.

The V and J genes are TRBV7-2 and TRBJ2-2; a possible D gene is TRBD1 (6 bases). Trimming removed 2 bases at V and 5 bases at J, with 21 bases between. The CDR3 extends over 18 amino acids. CDR1 and CDR2 from the germline V gene are SGHTA and FQGNSA. CDR3 DNA sequence: TGTGCCAGCAGCTTATTAATAATTGGACCAGGGGAGACCGGGGAGCTGTTTTTT. Protein sequence: CASSLLIIGPGETGELFF.

The chain has TRBV28 and TRBJ2-1, with 9 bases fitting TRBD2. Trimming cost V 4 bases and J 0 bases; bases outside gene matches: 7. The length of the CDR3 is 17 residues. In germline, CDR1 is MDHEN, CDR2 SYDVKM. CDR3 nucleotides: TGTGCCAGCAGTTCCGGCCTTAGCGGGAGCTCCTACAATGAGCAGTTCTTC. Translation: CASSSGLSGSSYNEQFF. Full variable domain (outside the CDR3, taken from reference TRBV28 and TRBJ2-1): DVKVTQSSRYLVKRTGEKVFLECVQDMDHENMFWYRQDPGLGLRLIYFSYDVKMKEKGDIPEGYSVSREKKERFSLILESASTNQTSMYLCASSSGLSGSSYNEQFFGPGTRLTVL.

The chain is built from TRBV7-9 and TRBJ2-1, with 15 nucleotides matching TRBD2. The length of the CDR3 is 16 residues. Germline V gene data show CDR1 as SEHNR and CDR2 as FQNEAQ (reference sequence). After removal of 5 bases from V and 4 bases from J, the junction contained 3 bases not matched to a gene. The CDR3, as DNA: TGTGCCAGCAGCACCGGGACTAGCGGGAGGTACAATGAGCAGTTCTTC. It yields the protein CASSTGTSGRYNEQFF.

The V call is TRBV4-3, the J call TRBJ2-7; possible D gene TRBD2, 5 bases. Germline CDR1 and CDR2: LGHNA and YSLEER. V lost 0 bases and J lost 3, with 15 bases in between. The CDR3 is 16 residues long. As DNA, the CDR3 is TGCGCCAGCAGCCAAGATATAGGTGAGGGTTACTACGAGCAGTACTTC. Translated: CASSQDIGEGYYEQYF.

V is TRBV28 and J is TRBJ2-1, with 8 bases lining up with TRBD1. The CDR3 totals 13 residues. CDR1 is MDHEN and CDR2 is SYDVKM in the germline V gene. The trim removed 7 bases at V and 7 bases at J, leaving 6 bases unmatched. In DNA, the CDR3 is TGTGCCAGCATGGCAGGGGGCTGGAATGAGCAGTTCTTC. It yields the protein CASMAGGWNEQFF.

The chain is built from TRBV18 and TRBJ2-1, with D possibly TRBD1 on 5 matching bases. The CDR3 totals 16 residues. CDR1 is KGHSH, CDR2 LQKENI, per germline. Trimming removed 6 bases from V and 4 bases from J, with 19 bases in between. CDR3 region: CASSLPAQGYYNEQFF. The CDR3 DNA reads TGTGCCAGCTCCCTTCCTGCTCAGGGCTATTACAATGAGCAGTTCTTC.

The V and J genes are TRBV13 and TRBJ2-3, with D maybe TRBD1 (6 bases). The germline gives CDR1 PRHDT, CDR2 FYEKMQ (reference sequence). V lost 3 bases and J lost 4, with 14 bases in between. The CDR3 is 15 amino acids. The CDR3 spells CASSFTGIVADTQYF. DNA for the CDR3: TGTGCCAGCAGCTTCACAGGGATAGTTGCAGATACGCAGTATTTT.

In regard to this clone: Within the sample, other DNA sequences also encode this same CDR3. The CDR3 region is CASSLATPYEQYF. The CDR3 bases are TGTGCCAGCAGCTTAGCGACCCCTTACGAGCAGTACTTC. The J gene is TRBJ2-7, the V gene TRBV11-2; D not resolved. CDR3 size: 13 residues. Trimming cost V 1 base and J 4 bases, with 8 bases left between them. Germline lookup yields CDR1 SGHAT and CDR2 FQNNGV. Drawing the rest from reference TRBV11-2 and TRBJ2-7, the complete variable domain is EAGVAQSPRYKIIEKRQSVAFWCNPISGHATLYWYQQILGQGPKLLIQFQNNGVVDDSQLPKDRFSAERLKGVDSTLKIQPAKLEDSAVYLCASSLATPYEQYFGPGTRLTVT.

The V and J genes are TRBV10-3 and TRBJ2-2; 9 bases are a match to TRBD1. The V segment lost 6 bases and the J segment 4 bases; nucleotides outside the gene matches: 3. Germline V gives CDR1 ENHRY, CDR2 SYGVKD. The CDR3 covers 14 residues. For the CDR3, the DNA is TGTGCCATCAGGGACAGGGGATCCACCGGGGAGCTGTTTTTT. As protein: CAIRDRGSTGELFF.

This clone has a single count. The chain is built from TRBV4-1 and TRBJ1-2, with unresolved D. V lost 0 bases and J lost 8, with 13 bases in between. CDR1 is MGHRA and CDR2 is YSYEKL in the germline V gene. This CDR3 has 14 amino acids. The CDR3 nucleotides read TGCGCCAGCAGCCAAGACTCCCTCGGCCTCGGCTACACCTTC. As protein: CASSQDSLGLGYTF.

The rearrangement links TRBV4-1 to TRBJ1-1, with TRBD1 as a possible D gene (5 bases). The CDR3 loop spans 15 amino acids. The germline V gene has CDR1 MGHRA and CDR2 YSYEKL. V dropped 1 base and J dropped 1 base, with 10 bases sitting between them. CDR3 DNA: TGCGCCAGCAGCCAAGCTTCGGGGGGGAACACTGAAGCTTTCTTT. Translating gives CASSQASGGNTEAFF.

V is TRBV6-5 and J is TRBJ2-5; D assignment may be TRBD1 or TRBD2 (5 bases each). Germline CDR1 and CDR2: MNHEY and SVGAGI. V was pared by 7 bases and J by 5 bases, with 20 bases between. The CDR3 has 15 residues. CDR3: CASKGQGESDETQYF. The CDR3 nucleotides read TGTGCCAGCAAGGGCCAGGGAGAGTCGGACGAGACCCAGTACTTC.

This clone was seen once. The J gene is TRBJ2-2, the V gene TRBV29-1; 7 bases map to TRBD2. Germline CDR1 and CDR2: SQVTM and ANQGSEA. The length of the CDR3 is 13 residues. The V segment lost 7 bases and the J segment 7 bases; nucleotides outside the gene matches: 9. CDR3 loop: CSGAQRGDGELFF. The CDR3 coding sequence is TGCAGCGGGGCCCAACGGGGGGACGGGGAGCTGTTTTTT.

The chain has TRBV19 and TRBJ2-1; weak D call: TRBD2 (5 bases). This CDR3 contains 15 residues. Germline assignment: CDR1 LNHDA and CDR2 SQIVND (reference sequence). V shed 4 bases and J shed 6 bases, with 16 bases lying between them. CDR3 nucleotide sequence: TGTGCCAGTAGTACCGACCTAGAGGGTTCCAATGAGCAGTTCTTC. The encoded protein is CASSTDLEGSNEQFF.

Concerning this clone: The same CDR3 is also encoded by other DNA sequences in this sample. V and J are TRBV5-1 and TRBJ2-7; D might be TRBD1 (6 bases). This CDR3 spans 13 amino acids. Germline V lookup: CDR1 SGHRS, CDR2 YFSETQ. V was cut by 3 bases and J by 3 bases, with 10 bases left in between. The CDR3 is CASSWGQVYEQYF. DNA of the CDR3: TGCGCCAGCAGCTGGGGACAAGTCTACGAGCAGTACTTC.

The chain combines TRBV4-1 with TRBJ1-2; a possible D gene is TRBD1 (6 bases). V was pared by 2 bases and J by 2 bases, with 12 bases between. The CDR3 consists of 15 residues. The germline V gene has CDR1 MGHRA and CDR2 YSYEKL. In DNA, the CDR3 is TGCGCCAGCAGCCAACGCCTCGACAGGAACTATGGCTACACCTTC. Protein: CASSQRLDRNYGYTF.

This sequence joins TRBV6-1 and TRBJ1-4; D perhaps matches TRBD1 (6 bases). The CDR3 is 15 residues long. The ends were cut back, 2 bases at V and 7 bases at J, with 14 bases in the middle. Germline CDR1 and CDR2: MNHNS and SASEGT. Here the CDR3 DNA reads TGTGCCAGCAGTGAAATGGGGGGGGCGGGTGAAAAACTGTTTTTT. Protein sequence: CASSEMGGAGEKLFF.

V is TRBV4-1 and J is TRBJ1-2, with D perhaps TRBD1 (5 bases). The V and J ends lost 8 bases and 1 base respectively, with 20 bases between them. The CDR3 is 16 amino acids. Looked up from germline, CDR1 is MGHRA and CDR2 is YSYEKL. Here the CDR3 DNA reads TGCGCCAGCTCGCCAGTCTTTGACAGAATTAACTATGGCTACACCTTC. Its translation: CASSPVFDRINYGYTF.

The V gene is TRBV5-1, the J gene TRBJ1-5, with D perhaps matching TRBD1 (5 bases). Deletions cut 1 base from V and 2 bases from J, with 16 bases between. CDR1 and CDR2 (germline): SGHRS, YFSETQ. This CDR3 spans 17 amino acids. The DNA for the CDR3 is TGCGCCAGCAGCTTGTTTCCTACGGAAGGGGGCAATCAGCCCCAGCATTTT. This sequence encodes CASSLFPTEGGNQPQHF.

The chain recombines TRBV6-6 with TRBJ1-2; TRBD1 agrees at 8 bases. The germline V gene has CDR1 MNHNY and CDR2 SVGAGI (reference sequence). J was trimmed by 6 bases and V by 6 bases; bases with no gene match: 9. The CDR3 sequence is 14 residues long. The CDR3 is CASSPAGGSHGYTF. The CDR3 bases are TGTGCCAGCAGCCCCGCAGGGGGCTCGCATGGCTACACCTTC.

The chain has TRBV14 and TRBJ2-7, with TRBD2 matching 11 bases. J gave up 2 bases and V 5 bases, and 5 bases lay outside the gene matches. CDR3 length: 15 residues. Germline-derived CDR1 and CDR2 are SGHDN and FVKESK. As DNA, the CDR3 is TGTGCCAGCAGCGAAAGACTAGCGGGGACCTACGAGCAGTACTTC. It is translated as CASSERLAGTYEQYF.

This clone was recorded once. Other DNA sequences in this specimen translate into the identical CDR3. The chain carries TRBV13 and TRBJ2-7; 9 nucleotides line up with TRBD1. Losses at the gene ends were 8 bases for V and 3 bases for J; bases not matched to a gene: 5. Looked up from germline, CDR1 is PRHDT and CDR2 is FYEKMQ (reference sequence). The CDR3 runs 13 residues. This CDR3 reads CASSPGQGYEQYF. The CDR3, as DNA: TGTGCCAGCTCACCGGGACAGGGCTACGAGCAGTACTTC.

A word on this clone: Other DNA sequences within the sample encode an identical CDR3. This chain joins TRBV15 and TRBJ2-7; D uncertain. The V gene lost 5 bases and the J gene lost 4 bases, with 9 bases spanning the gap. Germline loops: CDR1 LNHNV, CDR2 YYDKDF (reference sequence). The CDR3 is 12 amino acids. CDR3 coding DNA: TGTGCCACCAGCTCAGACGGGTACGAGCAGTACTTC. Its translation is CATSSDGYEQYF.